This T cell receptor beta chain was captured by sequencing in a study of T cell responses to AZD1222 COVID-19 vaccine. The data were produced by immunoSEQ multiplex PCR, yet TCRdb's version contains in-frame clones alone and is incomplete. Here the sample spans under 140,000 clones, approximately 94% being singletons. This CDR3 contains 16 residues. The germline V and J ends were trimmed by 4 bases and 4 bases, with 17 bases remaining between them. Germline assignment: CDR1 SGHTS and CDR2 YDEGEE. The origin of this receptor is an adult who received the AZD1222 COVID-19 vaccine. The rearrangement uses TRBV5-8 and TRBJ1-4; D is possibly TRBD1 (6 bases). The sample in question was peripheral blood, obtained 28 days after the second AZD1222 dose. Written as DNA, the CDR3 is TGTGCCAGCAGCCTGGGACAAACCCGCGGTAATGAAAAACTGTTTTTT. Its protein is CASSLGQTRGNEKLFF.